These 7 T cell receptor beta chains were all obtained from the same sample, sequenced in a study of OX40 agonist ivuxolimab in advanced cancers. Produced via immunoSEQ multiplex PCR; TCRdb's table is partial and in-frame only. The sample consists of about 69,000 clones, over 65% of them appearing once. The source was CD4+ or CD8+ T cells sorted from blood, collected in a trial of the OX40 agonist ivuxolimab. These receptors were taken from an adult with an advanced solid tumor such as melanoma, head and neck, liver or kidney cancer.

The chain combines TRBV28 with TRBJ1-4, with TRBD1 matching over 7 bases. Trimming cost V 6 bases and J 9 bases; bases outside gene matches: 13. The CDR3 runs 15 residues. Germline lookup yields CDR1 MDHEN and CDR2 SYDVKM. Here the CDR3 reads CASSKPGQLIQKLFF. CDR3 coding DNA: TGTGCCAGCAGCAAACCGGGACAGCTCATCCAAAAACTGTTTTTT.

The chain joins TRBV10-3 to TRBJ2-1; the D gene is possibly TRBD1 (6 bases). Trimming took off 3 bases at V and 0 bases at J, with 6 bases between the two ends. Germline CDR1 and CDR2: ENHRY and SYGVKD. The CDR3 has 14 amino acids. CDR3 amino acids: CAISEGGSYNEQFF. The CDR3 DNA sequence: TGTGCCATCAGTGAAGGGGGCTCCTACAATGAGCAGTTCTTC.

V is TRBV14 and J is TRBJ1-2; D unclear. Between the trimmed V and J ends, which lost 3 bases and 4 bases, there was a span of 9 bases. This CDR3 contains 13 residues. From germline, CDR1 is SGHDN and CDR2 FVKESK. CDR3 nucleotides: TGTGCCAGCAGCCAGACTTCTATCTATGGCTACACCTTC. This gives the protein CASSQTSIYGYTF.

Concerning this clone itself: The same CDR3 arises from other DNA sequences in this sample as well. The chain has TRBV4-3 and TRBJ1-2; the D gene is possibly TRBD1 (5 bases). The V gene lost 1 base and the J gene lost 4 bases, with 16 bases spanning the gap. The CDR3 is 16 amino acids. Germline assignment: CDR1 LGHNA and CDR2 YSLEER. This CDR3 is CASSQGVQGGLYGYTF. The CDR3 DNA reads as TGCGCCAGCAGCCAAGGGGTGCAGGGAGGCCTCTATGGCTACACCTTC.

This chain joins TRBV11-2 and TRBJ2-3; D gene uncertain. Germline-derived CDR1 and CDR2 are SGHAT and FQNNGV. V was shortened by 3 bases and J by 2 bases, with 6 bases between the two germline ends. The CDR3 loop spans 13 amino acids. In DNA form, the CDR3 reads TGTGCCAGCAGCTTGACAATCACAGATACGCAGTATTTT. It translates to CASSLTITDTQYF.

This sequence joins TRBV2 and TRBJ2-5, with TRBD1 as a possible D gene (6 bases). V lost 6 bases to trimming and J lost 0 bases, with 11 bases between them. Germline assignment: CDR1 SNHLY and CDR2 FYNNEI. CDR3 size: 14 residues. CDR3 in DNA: TGTGCCAGCAGCGAACGGACAGACCAAGAGACCCAGTACTTC. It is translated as CASSERTDQETQYF. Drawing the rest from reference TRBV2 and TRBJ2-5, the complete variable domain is EPEVTQTPSHQVTQMGQEVILRCVPISNHLYFYWYRQILGQKVEFLVSFYNNEISEKSEIFDDQFSVERPDGSNFTLKIRSTKLEDSAMYFCASSERTDQETQYFGPGTRLLVL.

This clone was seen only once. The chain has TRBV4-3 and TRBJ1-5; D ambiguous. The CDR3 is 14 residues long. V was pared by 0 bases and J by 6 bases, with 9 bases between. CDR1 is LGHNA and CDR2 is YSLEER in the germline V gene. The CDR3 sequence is CASSQERFGQPQHF. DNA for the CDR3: TGCGCCAGCAGCCAAGAGAGGTTCGGTCAGCCCCAGCATTTT.